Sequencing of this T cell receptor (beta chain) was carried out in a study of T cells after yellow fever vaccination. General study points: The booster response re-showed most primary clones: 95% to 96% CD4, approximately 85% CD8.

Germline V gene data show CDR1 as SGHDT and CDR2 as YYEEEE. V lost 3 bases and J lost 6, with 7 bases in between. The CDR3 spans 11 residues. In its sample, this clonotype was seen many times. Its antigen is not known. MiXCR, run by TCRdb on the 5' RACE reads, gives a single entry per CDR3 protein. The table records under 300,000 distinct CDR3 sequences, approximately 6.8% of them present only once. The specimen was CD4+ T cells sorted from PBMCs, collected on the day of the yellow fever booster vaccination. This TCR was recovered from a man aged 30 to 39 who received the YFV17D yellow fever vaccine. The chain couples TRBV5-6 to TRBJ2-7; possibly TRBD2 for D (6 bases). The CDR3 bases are TGTGCCAGCAGCTGGGAGGCCGAGCAGTACTTC. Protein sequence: CASSWEAEQYF.